The 22 T cell receptor beta chains reported below all come from one sample, sequenced in a study of CD8 T cells in ankylosing spondylitis. These receptors are not linked to any known antigen. Findings of the study overall: A TCR beta motif of fewer than ten highly homologous variants seemed to mark ankylosing spondylitis blood.

TCRdb analysed the 5' RACE reads with MiXCR anew, one entry per CDR3 protein. The sample includes 100,000 to 150,000 distinct CDR3 sequences, more than 15% seen only once; the top ten take about 30%. Input material: blood, either unsorted or a sorted T cell fraction (not recorded which). The receptors shown here come from a male donor with ankylosing spondylitis.

The genes are TRBV20-1 and TRBJ2-1, with D perhaps matching TRBD1 (6 bases). The CDR3 covers 16 residues. The germline V gene encodes CDR1 DFQATT and CDR2 SNEGSKA (reference sequence). The V and J ends lost 3 bases and 5 bases respectively, with 20 bases between them. The CDR3 sequence is CSASKTGYYNNNEQFF. As DNA, the CDR3 is TGCAGTGCTAGCAAAACAGGGTATTATAATAACAATGAGCAGTTCTTC.

This chain links TRBV3-1 with TRBJ2-2; tentative D call: TRBD1 (5 bases). Trimming left V 1 base short and J 1 base short, with 10 bases between. The CDR3 spans 16 residues. The germline V gene has CDR1 LGHDT and CDR2 YNNKEL (reference sequence). CDR3 sequence reads: CASSQGYRLNTGELFF. For the CDR3, the DNA is TGTGCCAGCAGCCAAGGTTACAGGTTGAACACCGGGGAGCTGTTTTTT.

This clonotype turned up a few times. The chain carries TRBV5-5 and TRBJ2-2; possibly TRBD1 for D (5 bases). The V and J ends lost 3 bases and 9 bases respectively, with 15 bases between them. The CDR3 runs 14 residues. Germline V gene data show CDR1 as SGHKS and CDR2 as YYEKEE (reference sequence). CDR3 amino acids: CASSSNLAGRELFF. DNA for the CDR3: TGTGCCAGCAGCTCCAACCTTGCAGGGAGGGAGCTGTTTTTT.

This clonotype was found a few times. This sequence joins TRBV12-3 or TRBV12-4 and TRBJ2-1; D uncertain. V was cut by 6 bases and J by 8 bases, with 20 bases left in between. The CDR3 loop spans 15 amino acids. CDR3 DNA sequence: TGTGCCAGCAGCTTCGATGGGGTTCGGGTGGATGAGCAGTTCTTC. This gives the protein CASSFDGVRVDEQFF.

This clonotype was counted only a few times. J is TRBJ2-5 and V is TRBV7-2; possible D gene TRBD2, 6 bases. CDR1 SGHTA and CDR2 FQGNSA come from the germline V gene. V lost 1 base, J lost 5 bases, and 20 bases lay in between. This CDR3 comprises 17 residues. The CDR3 loop reads CASSLGWGEQLRETQYF. CDR3 sequence (DNA): TGTGCCAGCAGCTTAGGCTGGGGGGAGCAGCTAAGGGAGACCCAGTACTTC.

The genes are TRBV6-1 and TRBJ1-5; 9 nucleotides match TRBD1. V dropped 6 bases and J dropped 2; count of bases not matched to a gene: 14. This CDR3 contains 18 residues. Germline lookup yields CDR1 MNHNS and CDR2 SASEGT. In nucleotides, the CDR3 is TGTGCCAGCAGACCGCCTAGAACAGGGGGCGCGGGCAATCAGCCCCAGCATTTT. It translates to CASRPPRTGGAGNQPQHF.

This clonotype was seen more than once but under ten times. The rearrangement uses TRBV27 and TRBJ2-1, with D hard to call. CDR3 length: 14 residues. Trimming took 2 bases from V and 6 from J, leaving 11 bases between them. Germline V lookup: CDR1 MNHEY, CDR2 SMNVEV (reference sequence). The CDR3 sequence is CASSLGVAGNEQFF. CDR3 coding DNA: TGTGCCAGCAGTTTAGGGGTTGCTGGCAATGAGCAGTTCTTC.

The rearrangement joins TRBV7-6 to TRBJ2-1, with D perhaps matching TRBD2 (5 bases). The CDR3 runs 14 residues. Germline V gene sequence: CDR1 SGHVS, CDR2 FNYEAQ. The germline V and J ends were trimmed by 1 base and 5 bases, with 9 bases remaining between them. CDR3: CASSLVLGNNEQFF. CDR3 nucleotide sequence: TGTGCCAGCAGCTTAGTACTAGGGAACAATGAGCAGTTCTTC.

CDR3 loop: CASSWGLAGGTGELFF. The CDR3 DNA follows: TGTGCCAGCAGCTGGGGACTAGCGGGAGGAACCGGGGAGCTGTTTTTT. The V gene is TRBV11-2, the J gene TRBJ2-2; 15 bases map to TRBD2. Per germline, CDR1 SGHAT and CDR2 FQNNGV. The CDR3 has 16 residues. With 4 bases clipped from V and 5 bases from J, the junction kept 2 bases outside the gene matches.

V is TRBV9 and J is TRBJ2-7, with D tentatively TRBD1 (6 bases). Germline V lookup: CDR1 SGDLS, CDR2 YYNGEE. Trimming took off 3 bases at V and 6 bases at J, with 16 bases between the two ends. CDR3 size: 14 residues. In DNA form, the CDR3 reads TGTGCCAGCAGCGCTTCCGGGACAAAGGGCGAGCAGTACTTC. Protein: CASSASGTKGEQYF.

The chain uses TRBV7-8 and TRBJ2-1; D unclear. Trimming removed 1 base at V and 9 bases at J, with 7 bases between. The CDR3 has 12 amino acids. The V gene's germline CDR1 is SGHVS and CDR2 FQNEAQ. The CDR3 protein is CASSLGDIEQFF. In DNA form, the CDR3 reads TGTGCCAGCAGCTTAGGGGATATTGAGCAGTTCTTC.

This clonotype was seen more than once but under ten times. This chain links TRBV7-9 with TRBJ1-6; unclear D gene. Trimming removed 1 base at V and 8 bases at J, with 6 bases between. Looked up from germline, CDR1 is SEHNR and CDR2 is FQNEAQ (reference sequence). CDR3 length equals 13 residues. CDR3 protein: CASSLGTDSPLHF. CDR3 nucleotides: TGTGCCAGCAGCTTAGGAACAGATTCACCCCTCCACTTT.

V is TRBV29-1 and J is TRBJ2-2; maybe TRBD1 (5 bases). Germline V CDR1 and CDR2: SQVTM, ANQGSEA. The CDR3 runs to 14 residues. V was trimmed by 0 bases and J by 6 bases, leaving 11 bases between them. CDR3 bases: TGCAGCGTTGAAGACGACGACAGTCCCGGGGAGCTGTTTTTT. It encodes CSVEDDDSPGELFF.

There are a few counts of this clonotype. The chain recombines TRBV4-1 with TRBJ1-5; D may be TRBD1 (5 bases). The germline V and J ends were trimmed by 5 bases and 5 bases, with 7 bases remaining between them. Germline V gene lookup returns CDR1 MGHRA and CDR2 YSYEKL. The CDR3 spans 12 residues. The CDR3: CASSSGHQPQHF. CDR3 bases: TGCGCCAGCAGCTCAGGGCATCAGCCCCAGCATTTT.

This clonotype has a single count. The chain couples TRBV27 to TRBJ1-5; perhaps TRBD1 as D (5 bases). The CDR3 runs 14 residues. V was clipped by 6 bases and J by 4 bases, with 13 bases between them. Per germline, CDR1 MNHEY and CDR2 SMNVEV (reference sequence). CDR3 nucleotide sequence: TGTGCCAGCAGCGGACGGGGCTTAAATCAGCCCCAGCATTTT. This encodes CASSGRGLNQPQHF.

The table lists this clonotype with many counts. CDR3 amino acids: CATSAWEDPEQFF. The CDR3 DNA is TGTGCCACCAGTGCATGGGAAGACCCTGAGCAGTTCTTC. The genes are TRBV24-1 and TRBJ2-1; D is unresolved. The CDR3 covers 13 residues. Trimming cost V 5 bases and J 9 bases, with 13 bases left between them. Germline V lookup: CDR1 KGHDR, CDR2 SFDVKD.

This clonotype has only a few counts. The DNA for the CDR3 is TGTGCCAGCAGTTGGGGCCGGGACACCCCCCCGCTGAATGAGCAGTTCTTC. Translation: CASSWGRDTPPLNEQFF. The chain carries TRBV6-2 or TRBV6-3 and TRBJ2-1, with D maybe TRBD1 (6 bases). V was cut by 4 bases and J by 7 bases, with 23 bases left in between. This CDR3 is 17 amino acids long. The germline gives CDR1 MNHEY, CDR2 SVGEGT.

CDR3 in amino acids: CASQTWGQGEQFF. DNA of the CDR3: TGTGCCAGCCAAACATGGGGGCAGGGTGAGCAGTTCTTC. The chain recombines TRBV3-1 with TRBJ2-1; D may be TRBD1 (6 bases). The CDR3 is made up of 13 amino acids. The ends were cut back, 8 bases at V and 9 bases at J, with 17 bases in the middle. Germline V gives CDR1 LGHDT, CDR2 YNNKEL (reference sequence).

This clonotype has just a few counts. The chain links TRBV12-3 or TRBV12-4 to TRBJ2-1; tentative D call: TRBD2 (6 bases). V lost 6 bases and J 4 bases, leaving 28 bases between the germline ends. The CDR3 has 19 residues. CDR3 protein: CASRGLPKEGVAGYNEQFF. The CDR3, as DNA: TGTGCCAGCAGGGGATTGCCAAAAGAAGGGGTTGCGGGATACAATGAGCAGTTCTTC.

This clonotype was counted at least ten times. The CDR3 here is CASSLPAGELFF. In DNA form, the CDR3 reads TGTGCCAGCAGCTTGCCCGCCGGGGAGCTGTTTTTT. V and J are TRBV7-8 and TRBJ2-2; D remains ambiguous. Trimming pared 3 bases from V and 6 bases from J, leaving 5 bases between. Germline CDR1 is SGHVS and CDR2 is FQNEAQ. CDR3 length: 12 residues.

There are a few counts of this clonotype. CDR3 residues: CASSVLAGYANTGELFF. The CDR3 region has the DNA TGTGCCAGCAGTGTTCTAGCGGGGTACGCGAACACCGGGGAGCTGTTTTTT. V is TRBV2 and J is TRBJ2-2, with 9 bases fitting TRBD2. CDR3 size: 17 residues. Losses at the gene ends were 4 bases for V and 0 bases for J; bases not matched to a gene: 6. In germline, CDR1 is SNHLY, CDR2 FYNNEI.

The chain recombines TRBV30 with TRBJ2-5; no clear D gene. This CDR3 comprises 15 residues. Trimming took 4 bases from V and 5 from J, leaving 20 bases between them. The germline CDR1 and CDR2 sequences are GTSNPN and SVGIG (reference sequence). CDR3 coding DNA: TGTGCCTGGAATACCGACCACCCCTCGATGGAGACCCAGTACTTC. Protein: CAWNTDHPSMETQYF.